This TCR beta chain stems from a study of blood T cell repertoires in COVID-19. Whole-study context: Samples taken during acute and convalescent COVID-19 were collected in the United States, Italy and Spain.

Original handling: Estimation of nucleated cell counts relied on the amplification of reference gene primers. Repertoires were generated with immunoSEQ multiplex PCR, while TCRdb's copy carries only in-frame clones and drops some. D and trimming come from the DNA, and the V and J calls and clone size come from that table. The data contain approximately 280,000 clones, 84% of them seen just once; the ten biggest clones take up more than 1.4%. The sequence came from a human donor with COVID-19, enrolled during active disease. The donor label of this sample is uncertain. Source material: peripheral blood.

CDR3 DNA sequence: TGTGCCAGCGACGTTTGGGCTATAAGAACCCAGTACTTC. As protein: CASDVWAIRTQYF. V usage is TRBV21-1 and J usage is TRBJ2-5; TRBD1 reflects the table's D call only, with no check against the DNA. TRBV21-1 counts as a pseudogene. The CDR3 contains 13 residues.